This T cell receptor (beta chain) originates from a study of PD-1 blockade in mismatch repair-deficient tumors. All patients were mismatch repair deficient, assessed by either PCR or immunohistochemistry. The assay was immunoSEQ multiplex PCR, and TCRdb's table has in-frame clones only and misses some. The data hold about 120,000 clones, with roughly 86% observed a single time. The CDR3 is 17 residues long. The germline V and J ends were trimmed by 0 bases and 1 base, with 13 bases remaining between them. Germline-derived CDR1 and CDR2 are SGHRS and YFSETQ. This receptor was identified in an adult with mismatch repair-deficient cancer. The gene calls are TRBV5-1 and TRBJ2-2; no reliable D call. Here the sequenced sample was peripheral blood, taken approximately 72 weeks after starting pembrolizumab. CDR3 amino acids: CASSLDSPPMNTGELFF. The CDR3 DNA is TGCGCCAGCAGCTTGGACTCCCCGCCCATGAACACCGGGGAGCTGTTTTTT.